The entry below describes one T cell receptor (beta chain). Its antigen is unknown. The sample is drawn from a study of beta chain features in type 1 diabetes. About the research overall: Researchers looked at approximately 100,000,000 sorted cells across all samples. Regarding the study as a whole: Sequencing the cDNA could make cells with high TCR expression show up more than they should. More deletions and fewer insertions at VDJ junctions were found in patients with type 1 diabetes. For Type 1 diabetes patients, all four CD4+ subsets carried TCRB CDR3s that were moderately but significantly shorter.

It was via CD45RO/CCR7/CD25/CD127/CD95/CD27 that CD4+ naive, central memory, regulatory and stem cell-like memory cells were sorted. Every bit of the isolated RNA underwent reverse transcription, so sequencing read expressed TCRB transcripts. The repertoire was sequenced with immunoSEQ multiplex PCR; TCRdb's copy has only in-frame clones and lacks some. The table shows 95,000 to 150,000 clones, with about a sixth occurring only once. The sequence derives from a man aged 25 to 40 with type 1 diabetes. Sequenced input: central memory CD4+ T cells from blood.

The CDR3 reads CASSEGQATDTQYF. The CDR3 DNA sequence: TGCGCCAGCAGCGAGGGACAGGCCACAGATACGCAGTATTTT. The rearrangement joins TRBV5-1 to TRBJ2-3; TRBD1 agrees at 8 bases. In germline, CDR1 is SGHRS, CDR2 YFSETQ. The CDR3 loop spans 14 amino acids. Trimming removed 4 bases from V and 2 bases from J; junction bases left unmatched: 3.